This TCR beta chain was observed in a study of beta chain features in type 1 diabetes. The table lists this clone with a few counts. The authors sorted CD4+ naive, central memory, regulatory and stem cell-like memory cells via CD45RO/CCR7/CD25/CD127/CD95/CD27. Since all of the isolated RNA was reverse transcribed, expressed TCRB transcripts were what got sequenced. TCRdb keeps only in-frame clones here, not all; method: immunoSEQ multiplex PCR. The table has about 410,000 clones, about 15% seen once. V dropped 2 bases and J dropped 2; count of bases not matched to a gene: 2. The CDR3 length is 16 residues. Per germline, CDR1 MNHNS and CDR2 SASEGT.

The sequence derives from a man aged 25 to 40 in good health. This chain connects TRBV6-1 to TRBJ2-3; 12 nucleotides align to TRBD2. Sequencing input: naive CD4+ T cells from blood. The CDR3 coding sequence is TGTGCCAGCAGTGAACTAGCGGGAGGGACCACAGATACGCAGTATTTT. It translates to CASSELAGGTTDTQYF.